These 14 T cell receptor beta chains originate from one sample sequenced in a study of OX40 agonist ivuxolimab in advanced cancers. Method: immunoSEQ multiplex PCR; TCRdb's copy keeps in-frame clones and lacks some. Of 25,000 to 30,000 clones in the sample, over 75% were seen once. Sequences were derived from CD4+ or CD8+ T cells sorted from blood, sampled in a trial of the OX40 agonist ivuxolimab. The receptors come from an adult with an advanced solid tumor such as melanoma, head and neck, liver or kidney cancer.

V and J are TRBV11-3 and TRBJ2-2, with D uncertain. The V gene lost 5 bases and the J gene lost 0 bases, with 13 bases spanning the gap. Germline V gene sequence: CDR1 SGHNT, CDR2 YENEEA. This CDR3 is 16 amino acids long. The CDR3 DNA sequence: TGTGCCAGCAGCCCAGTGGTGTACCCGAACACCGGGGAGCTGTTTTTT. Its protein is CASSPVVYPNTGELFF. The variable domain in full, completed from reference TRBV11-3 and TRBJ2-2, reads EAGVVQSPRYKIIEKKQPVAFWCNPISGHNTLYWYLQNLGQGPELLIRYENEEAVDDSQLPKDRFSAERLKGVDSTLKIQPAELGDSAVYLCASSPVVYPNTGELFFGEGSRLTVL.

This chain uses TRBV27 with TRBJ1-1; 9 nucleotides align to TRBD1. The length of the CDR3 is 15 residues. Germline V lookup: CDR1 MNHEY, CDR2 SMNVEV (reference sequence). Unmatched junction bases numbered 9, after V lost 7 bases and J lost 3 bases. The CDR3 sequence: CASTRGTGKHTEAFF. CDR3 DNA sequence: TGTGCCAGCACCAGGGGGACAGGGAAGCACACTGAAGCTTTCTTT.

The V call is TRBV18, the J call TRBJ2-7; 8 bases fit TRBD2. Per germline, CDR1 KGHSH and CDR2 LQKENI. V was pared by 5 bases and J by 5 bases, with 8 bases of the junction left unmatched. This CDR3 has 14 amino acids. This chain's CDR3 is CASSKERELHEQYF. The CDR3 DNA sequence: TGTGCCAGCTCAAAGGAGCGGGAGCTCCACGAGCAGTACTTC.

V gene TRBV29-1 combines with J gene TRBJ2-7, with D perhaps matching TRBD2 (6 bases). Trimming shortened V by 1 base and J by 1 base, and 20 bases separated the two germline ends. This CDR3 has 17 amino acids. CDR1 is SQVTM and CDR2 is ANQGSEA in the germline V gene. The CDR3 nucleotides are TGCAGCGTTGAAGGGGATTTGGGCGGGACGGCATCCTACGAGCAGTACTTC. It yields the protein CSVEGDLGGTASYEQYF.

The J gene is TRBJ2-1, the V gene TRBV10-1, with 9 nucleotides matching TRBD2. V gave up 4 bases and J gave up 5 bases; unmatched junction bases: 9. This CDR3 is 16 amino acids long. Germline V gene lookup returns CDR1 WNHNN and CDR2 SYGVQD (reference sequence). This chain's CDR3 is CASSAEAGGFHNEQFF. The DNA of the CDR3 is TGCGCCAGCAGTGCGGAGGCGGGAGGGTTTCACAATGAGCAGTTCTTC.

The chain joins TRBV28 to TRBJ1-2; D possibly corresponds to TRBD1 (6 bases). V lost 4 bases and J lost 14, with 20 bases in between. CDR1 is MDHEN and CDR2 is SYDVKM in the germline V gene. The CDR3 has 13 residues. CDR3: CASSSGGPTVSTF. In nucleotides, the CDR3 is TGTGCCAGCAGTTCCGGGGGGCCCACAGTCTCTACCTTC.

The gene calls are TRBV2 and TRBJ2-5, with 10 bases matching TRBD2. This CDR3 is built from 15 residues. Germline loops: CDR1 SNHLY, CDR2 FYNNEI. With 8 bases clipped from V and 3 bases from J, the junction kept 9 bases outside the gene matches. The CDR3 spells CASVYLAGEEETQYF. CDR3 nucleotides: TGTGCCAGCGTCTATCTAGCGGGAGAGGAAGAGACCCAGTACTTC.

V gene TRBV7-2 combines with J gene TRBJ1-2, with 8 bases lining up with TRBD1. V trimming: 11 bases; J trimming: 3 bases; junction bases outside the gene matches: 8. In germline, CDR1 is SGHTA, CDR2 FQGNSA. The CDR3 runs 13 residues. The CDR3 loop is CALPSTGDYGYTF. The CDR3 nucleotides are TGTGCCCTTCCCTCGACAGGGGACTATGGCTACACCTTC.

V and J are TRBV9 and TRBJ2-2; a weak D match, TRBD2 (5 bases). Germline V gene sequence: CDR1 SGDLS, CDR2 YYNGEE. V was shortened by 0 bases and J by 5 bases, with 17 bases between the two germline ends. CDR3 size: 17 residues. DNA for the CDR3: TGTGCCAGCAGCGTAGATATATTGGGAGCCAGAACCGGGGAGCTGTTTTTT. It codes for CASSVDILGARTGELFF. The full variable domain, completed using reference TRBV9 and TRBJ2-2, is DSGVTQTPKHLITATGQRVTLRCSPRSGDLSVYWYQQSLDQGLQFLIQYYNGEERAKGNILERFSAQQFPDLHSELNLSSLELGDSALYFCASSVDILGARTGELFFGEGSRLTVL.

CDR3 sequence reads: CASSPFDPGVGNEQFF. The CDR3 DNA follows: TGTGCCAGCAGCCCTTTTGATCCCGGCGTCGGCAATGAGCAGTTCTTC. The J gene is TRBJ2-1, the V gene TRBV11-1; D is undetermined. Looked up from germline, CDR1 is SGHAT and CDR2 is FQDESV (reference sequence). The CDR3 is 16 amino acids. Deletions cut 5 bases from V and 6 bases from J, with 20 bases between.

The chain combines TRBV7-2 with TRBJ2-1, with 14 bases lining up with TRBD2. The V and J ends lost 4 bases and 10 bases, in that order; junction bases with no gene match: 12. The CDR3 length is 17 residues. Germline V gives CDR1 SGHTA, CDR2 FQGNSA. CDR3 in DNA: TGTGCCAGCAGCTCTCACCTCCCGGGACTAGCGGGAGACGAGCAGTTCTTC. This translates into CASSSHLPGLAGDEQFF.

The chain employs TRBV9 and TRBJ1-1, with D perhaps TRBD1 (5 bases). Per the germline V gene, CDR1 is SGDLS and CDR2 is YYNGEE. CDR3 size: 15 residues. Between the trimmed V and J ends, which lost 0 bases and 1 base, there was a span of 10 bases. CDR3 coding DNA: TGTGCCAGCAGCGTAGTGGGCAGGGAGAACACTGAAGCTTTCTTT. Amino acid sequence: CASSVVGRENTEAFF.

This sequence joins TRBV7-2 and TRBJ2-3, with 12 bases fitting TRBD2. Trimming removed 2 bases from V and 6 bases from J; junction bases left unmatched: 3. Germline V gene sequence: CDR1 SGHTA, CDR2 FQGNSA. CDR3 length equals 15 residues. DNA for the CDR3: TGTGCCAGCAGCTTACTAGCGGGAGGGTTTGATACGCAGTATTTT. Translated, it gives CASSLLAGGFDTQYF. Supplemented by reference TRBV7-2 and TRBJ2-3, the full variable domain reads GAGVSQSPSNKVTEKGKDVELRCDPISGHTALYWYRQSLGQGLEFLIYFQGNSAPDKSGLPSDRFSAERTGGSVSTLTIQRTQQEDSAVYLCASSLLAGGFDTQYFGPGTRLTVL.

This chain joins TRBV9 and TRBJ2-7, with D tentatively TRBD2 (6 bases). Germline V gives CDR1 SGDLS, CDR2 YYNGEE. The CDR3 has 13 residues. V was shortened by 5 bases and J by 7 bases, with 16 bases between the two germline ends. The CDR3 DNA sequence: TGTGCCAGCAGGGCGGGGAACTCGGGGGAGCAGTACTTC. Translating it yields CASRAGNSGEQYF.